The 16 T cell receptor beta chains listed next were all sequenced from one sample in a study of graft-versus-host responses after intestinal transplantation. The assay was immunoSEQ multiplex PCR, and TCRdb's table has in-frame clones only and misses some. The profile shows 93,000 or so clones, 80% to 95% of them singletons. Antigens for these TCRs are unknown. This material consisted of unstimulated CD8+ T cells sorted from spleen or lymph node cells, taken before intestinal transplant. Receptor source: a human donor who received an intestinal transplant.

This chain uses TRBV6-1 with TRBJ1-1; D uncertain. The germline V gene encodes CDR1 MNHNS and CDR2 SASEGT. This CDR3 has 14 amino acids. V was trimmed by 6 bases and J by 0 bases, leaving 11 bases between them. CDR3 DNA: TGTGCCAGCAGGCCCCCCTCAATGAACACTGAAGCTTTCTTT. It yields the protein CASRPPSMNTEAFF.

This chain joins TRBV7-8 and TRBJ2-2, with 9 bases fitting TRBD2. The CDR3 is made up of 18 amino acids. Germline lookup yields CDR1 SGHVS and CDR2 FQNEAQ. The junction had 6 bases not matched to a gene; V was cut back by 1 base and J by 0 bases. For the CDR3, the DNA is TGTGCCAGCAGCTTAGGGGGGGCTAGCGGGGCGAACACCGGGGAGCTGTTTTTT. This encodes CASSLGGASGANTGELFF.

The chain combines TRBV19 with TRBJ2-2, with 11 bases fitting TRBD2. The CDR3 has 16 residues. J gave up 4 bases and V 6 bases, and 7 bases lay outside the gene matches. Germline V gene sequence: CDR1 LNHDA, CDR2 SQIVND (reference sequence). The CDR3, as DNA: TGTGCCAGTAGCTTATCGGGACTAGCGGCCACCGGGGAGCTGTTTTTT. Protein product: CASSLSGLAATGELFF.

The chain's CDR3 is CASSVGWSNQPQHF. Written as DNA, the CDR3 is TGTGCCAGCAGCGTAGGCTGGTCCAATCAGCCCCAGCATTTT. This sequence joins TRBV9 and TRBJ1-5; no clear D. Trimming shortened V by 0 bases and J by 3 bases, and 7 bases separated the two germline ends. From germline, CDR1 is SGDLS and CDR2 YYNGEE. The CDR3 has 14 amino acids. The entire variable domain, with the rest obtained from reference TRBV9 and TRBJ1-5, is as follows: DSGVTQTPKHLITATGQRVTLRCSPRSGDLSVYWYQQSLDQGLQFLIQYYNGEERAKGNILERFSAQQFPDLHSELNLSSLELGDSALYFCASSVGWSNQPQHFGDGTRLSIL.

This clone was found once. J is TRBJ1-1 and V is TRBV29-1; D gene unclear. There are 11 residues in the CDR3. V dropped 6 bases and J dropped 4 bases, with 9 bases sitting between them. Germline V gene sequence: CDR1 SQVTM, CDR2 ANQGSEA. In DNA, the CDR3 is TGCAGCGTGACGTTAGTCACTGAAGCTTTCTTT. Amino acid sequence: CSVTLVTEAFF. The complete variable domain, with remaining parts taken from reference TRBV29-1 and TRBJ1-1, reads SAVISQKPSRDICQRGTSLTIQCQVDSQVTMMFWYRQQPGQSLTLIATANQGSEATYESGFVIDKFPISRPNLTFSTLTVSNMSPEDSSIYLCSVTLVTEAFFGQGTRLTVV.

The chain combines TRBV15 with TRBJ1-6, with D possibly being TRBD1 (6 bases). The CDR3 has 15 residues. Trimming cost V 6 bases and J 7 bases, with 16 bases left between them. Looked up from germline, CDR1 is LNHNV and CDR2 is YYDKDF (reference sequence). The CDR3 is CATSLVQGHNSPLHF. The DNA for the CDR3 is TGTGCCACCAGTCTCGTACAGGGACACAATTCACCCCTCCACTTT.

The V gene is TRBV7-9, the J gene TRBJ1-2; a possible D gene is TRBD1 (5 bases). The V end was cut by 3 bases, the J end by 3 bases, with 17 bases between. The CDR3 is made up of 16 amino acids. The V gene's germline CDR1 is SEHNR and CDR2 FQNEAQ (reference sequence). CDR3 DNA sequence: TGTGCCAGCAGCTTGGGGAAATGGGAGGGGTACTATGGCTACACCTTC. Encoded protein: CASSLGKWEGYYGYTF.

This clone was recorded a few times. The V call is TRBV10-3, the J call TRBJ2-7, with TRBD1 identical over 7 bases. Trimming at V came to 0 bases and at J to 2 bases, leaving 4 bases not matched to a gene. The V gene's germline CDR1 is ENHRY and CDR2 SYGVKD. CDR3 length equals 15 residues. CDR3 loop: CAISESSTGAYEQYF. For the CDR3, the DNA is TGTGCCATCAGTGAGTCGTCAACAGGGGCCTACGAGCAGTACTTC.

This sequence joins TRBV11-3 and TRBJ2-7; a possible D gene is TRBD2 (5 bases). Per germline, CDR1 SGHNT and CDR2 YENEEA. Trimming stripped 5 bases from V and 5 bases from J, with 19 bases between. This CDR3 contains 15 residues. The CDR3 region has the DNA TGTGCCAGCAGCCTCCTTGATGGAGGCGGCGACGAGCAGTACTTC. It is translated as CASSLLDGGGDEQYF.

CDR3 in amino acids: CASSLADVGETQYF. The CDR3 DNA follows: TGTGCCAGCAGCTTAGCGGACGTCGGGGAGACCCAGTACTTC. The rearrangement uses TRBV7-9 and TRBJ2-5; D ambiguous. V was cut by 0 bases and J by 5 bases, with 10 bases left in between. Germline values: CDR1 SEHNR, CDR2 FQNEAQ (reference sequence). This CDR3 has 14 residues.

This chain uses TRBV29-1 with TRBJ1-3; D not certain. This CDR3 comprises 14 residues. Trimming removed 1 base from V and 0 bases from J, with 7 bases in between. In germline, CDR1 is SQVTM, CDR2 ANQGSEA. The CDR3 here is CSVEGETSGNTIYF. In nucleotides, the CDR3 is TGCAGCGTTGAAGGGGAGACCTCTGGAAACACCATATATTTT.

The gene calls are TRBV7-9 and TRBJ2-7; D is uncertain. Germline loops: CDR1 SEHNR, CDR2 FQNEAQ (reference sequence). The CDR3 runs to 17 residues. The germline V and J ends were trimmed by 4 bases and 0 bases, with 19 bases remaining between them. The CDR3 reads CASSSGTKKPSSYEQYF. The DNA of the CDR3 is TGTGCCAGCAGCTCCGGCACAAAGAAACCCTCCTCCTACGAGCAGTACTTC.

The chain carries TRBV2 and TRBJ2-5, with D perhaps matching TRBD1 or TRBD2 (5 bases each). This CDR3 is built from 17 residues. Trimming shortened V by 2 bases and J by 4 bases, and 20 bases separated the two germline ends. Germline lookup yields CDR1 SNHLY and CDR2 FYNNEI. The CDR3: CASSERRGQGSRETQYF. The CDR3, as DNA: TGTGCCAGCAGTGAAAGGCGCGGGCAGGGTAGTAGAGAGACCCAGTACTTC.

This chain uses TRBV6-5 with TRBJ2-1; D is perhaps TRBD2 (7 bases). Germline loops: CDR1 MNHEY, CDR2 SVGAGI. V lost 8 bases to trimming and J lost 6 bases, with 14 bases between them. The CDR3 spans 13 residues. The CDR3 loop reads CASRAGAFNEQFF. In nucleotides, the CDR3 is TGTGCCAGCCGTGCGGGGGCTTTCAATGAGCAGTTCTTC.

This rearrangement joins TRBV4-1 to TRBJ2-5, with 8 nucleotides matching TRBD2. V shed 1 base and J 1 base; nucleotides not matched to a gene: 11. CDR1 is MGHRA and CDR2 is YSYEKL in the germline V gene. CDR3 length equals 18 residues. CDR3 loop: CASSQVQLPGTSQETQYF. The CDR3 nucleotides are TGCGCCAGCAGCCAAGTCCAGCTCCCCGGGACTAGCCAAGAGACCCAGTACTTC.

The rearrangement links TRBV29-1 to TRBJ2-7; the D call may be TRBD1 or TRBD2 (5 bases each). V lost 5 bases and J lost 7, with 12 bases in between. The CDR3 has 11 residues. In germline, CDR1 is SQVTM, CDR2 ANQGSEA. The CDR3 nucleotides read TGCAGCGTTATCTGGGGACGGGAGCAGTACTTC. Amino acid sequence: CSVIWGREQYF.